This TCR beta chain comes out of a study of cytomegalovirus exposure and HLA in healthy donors. Study context: T cells numbering around 180 million yielded around 120 million unique TCR beta sequences in an earlier analysis.

The PCR made use of 60 Vbeta and 13 Jbeta primers. Sequencing was performed with immunoSEQ multiplex PCR; in TCRdb, only in-frame clones are kept and a portion is missing. The sample includes fewer than 200,000 clones, approximately 80% seen only once; the top ten take 1.8%. J lost 7 bases, V lost 2 bases, and 14 bases had no gene match. CDR3 size: 17 residues. Germline CDR1 and CDR2: SGHDT and YYEEEE. Study results and caveats: Most TCR beta V segments were productive about 87% or about 30% of the time in an earlier analysis. The study flagged fewer than 200 TCR beta chains as cytomegalovirus-associated.

This clone occurred a few times. Its antigen is undetermined. The material sequenced was PBMCs. This receptor was identified in a woman aged 25 to 39 in good health and CMV-seronegative. J is TRBJ2-2 and V is TRBV5-6; TRBD2 agrees at 7 bases. This chain's CDR3 is CASSFRSKRGGLGELFF. The CDR3 DNA is TGTGCCAGCAGCTTCCGTTCCAAGCGGGGAGGGCTCGGGGAGCTGTTTTTT.